A single sample is the source of the 10 T cell receptor beta chains below, sequenced in a study of graft-versus-host responses after intestinal transplantation. The data were produced by immunoSEQ multiplex PCR, yet TCRdb's version contains in-frame clones alone and is incomplete. The sample has approximately 11,000 clones, about four fifths seen once. The sample was PBMCs, taken 494 days after intestinal transplant. The origin of the receptors is a human patient who received an intestinal transplant, so some T cells may come from the graft donor.

The chain has TRBV6-5 and TRBJ1-5; a weak D match, TRBD1 (5 bases). The germline V gene has CDR1 MNHEY and CDR2 SVGAGI. The CDR3 length is 13 residues. V was cut by 4 bases and J by 9 bases, with 13 bases left in between. The chain's CDR3 is CASSSGGAGPQHF. CDR3 nucleotide sequence: TGTGCCAGCAGTTCCGGCGGGGCAGGGCCCCAGCATTTT.

This clone occurred once. CDR3 nucleotide sequence: TGTGCCAGCAGCACGGGACTAGCGGGTATCTACGAGCAGTACTTC. It encodes CASSTGLAGIYEQYF. The chain carries TRBV11-2 and TRBJ2-7, with 12 positions matching TRBD2. Germline CDR1 and CDR2: SGHAT and FQNNGV. V shed 5 bases, J shed 3 bases, and the junction held 5 bases outside the gene matches. The CDR3 length is 15 residues.

The chain recombines TRBV30 with TRBJ1-2; perhaps TRBD1 as D (6 bases). V shed 3 bases and J shed 4 bases, with 12 bases lying between them. CDR3 length: 13 amino acids. CDR1 is GTSNPN, CDR2 SVGIG, per germline (reference sequence). This chain's CDR3 is CAWRQGNRYGYTF. The CDR3 nucleotides are TGTGCCTGGAGGCAGGGGAACCGCTATGGCTACACCTTC.

The V and J genes are TRBV4-1 and TRBJ2-7; 12 nucleotides agree with TRBD2. The V and J ends lost 1 base and 1 base, in that order; junction bases with no gene match: 2. The CDR3 spans 16 residues. Germline CDR1 reads MGHRA; CDR2 reads YSYEKL. This CDR3 reads CASSQVGLAGSYEQYF. CDR3 coding DNA: TGCGCCAGCAGCCAAGTAGGACTAGCGGGATCCTACGAGCAGTACTTC.

The V call is TRBV10-2, the J call TRBJ1-1, with D possibly TRBD1 on 5 matching bases. The germline V gene has CDR1 WSHSY and CDR2 SAAADI. With 6 bases removed from V and 4 bases from J, the gap between germline ends came to 9 bases. CDR3 length: 12 residues. CDR3 sequence: CASRAGTTEAFF. The CDR3 bases are TGCGCCAGCAGAGCAGGGACCACTGAAGCTTTCTTT.

This chain connects TRBV7-8 to TRBJ2-1, with TRBD2 matching 7 bases. The CDR3 consists of 19 residues. Per germline, CDR1 SGHVS and CDR2 FQNEAQ. V shed 5 bases and J 0 bases; nucleotides not matched to a gene: 16. The CDR3 nucleotides read TGTGCCAGCAGCCTCCCTTCGTTGGGACTAAAAAGCTCCTACAATGAGCAGTTCTTC. Translating it yields CASSLPSLGLKSSYNEQFF.

This clone was recorded once. This chain uses TRBV6-5 with TRBJ1-4; 10 bases agree with TRBD1. The CDR3 length is 14 residues. The germline V gene encodes CDR1 MNHEY and CDR2 SVGAGI. Unmatched junction bases numbered 4, after V lost 5 bases and J lost 7 bases. This chain's CDR3 is CASSEGTGVEKLFF. CDR3 DNA sequence: TGTGCCAGCAGTGAAGGGACAGGGGTTGAAAAACTGTTTTTT.

V usage is TRBV28 and J usage is TRBJ2-7; 11 positions match TRBD2. Germline CDR1 MDHEN, CDR2 SYDVKM. J gave up 7 bases and V 5 bases, and 7 bases lay outside the gene matches. The CDR3 is 14 residues long. The CDR3 here is CASSIRLAGGEQYF. DNA for the CDR3: TGTGCCAGCAGTATCCGGCTAGCGGGAGGAGAGCAGTACTTC.

The chain uses TRBV6-5 and TRBJ1-1; possible D gene TRBD1, 6 bases. The V end lost 0 bases, the J end lost 4 bases, and 12 bases lay between the germline ends. Germline V gene sequence: CDR1 MNHEY, CDR2 SVGAGI. The CDR3 extends over 15 amino acids. CDR3 loop: CASSYSGGMGTEAFF. CDR3 bases: TGTGCCAGCAGTTACTCTGGGGGCATGGGCACTGAAGCTTTCTTT.

This chain joins TRBV4-3 and TRBJ1-1, with D possibly matching TRBD1 (5 bases). Germline assignment: CDR1 LGHNA and CDR2 YSLEER. There are 14 residues in the CDR3. Trimming took off 2 bases at V and 2 bases at J, with 9 bases between the two ends. The CDR3 nucleotides are TGCGCCAGCAGCCAACCCAGGGATAACACTGAAGCTTTCTTT. It specifies CASSQPRDNTEAFF.